Sequencing of this TCR beta chain was carried out in a study of T cells after yellow fever vaccination. Study details: Where fractions had low cell numbers, libraries were prepared from them with the SMART-Seq v4 Ultra Low Input RNA kit.

This clonotype was detected a few times. Antigen unknown. Germline V gene sequence: CDR1 MNHNS, CDR2 SASEGT. After removal of 6 bases from V and 4 bases from J, the junction contained 9 bases not matched to a gene. The CDR3 is 15 residues long. General study results and limits: Across the CD4 and CD8 compartments, a small share of clonotypes was present in both. Booster sampling recovered most clones from primary vaccination (under 97% CD4, over 75% CD8).

UMIs were added to TCR cDNA along with a universal primer site when it was made by 5'RACE template switching. One entry per CDR3 protein, called by TCRdb with MiXCR from the 5' RACE reads. The repertoire includes just under 600,000 distinct CDR3 sequences, approximately 13% of them detected once, and about 14% sits in the top ten. This specimen was PBMCs, taken on the day of the yellow fever booster vaccination. This TCR derives from a man younger than 40 who received the YFV17D yellow fever vaccine. The chain links TRBV6-1 to TRBJ2-3; 8 bases map to TRBD1. CDR3 sequence (DNA): TGTGCCAGCAGCCTTGGACAGGGTTTATCAGATACGCAGTATTTT. This sequence encodes CASSLGQGLSDTQYF.